This TCR beta chain appears in the sequencing data of a study of blood T cell repertoires in COVID-19. Study details: There were acute and convalescent COVID-19 samples, and they came from the United States, Italy and Spain.

In the authors' methods: Using reference gene primer amplification, nucleated cell counts were estimated. The data were produced by immunoSEQ multiplex PCR, yet TCRdb's version contains in-frame clones alone and is incomplete. V and J calls and clone size come straight from that table; D and trimming were deduced from the DNA. This sample has some 280,000 clones, with approximately 89% found just once. This CDR3 region has 16 residues. Germline V gene sequence: CDR1 SGHRS, CDR2 YFSETQ. The ends lost 1 base at V and 8 bases at J; junction bases unmatched: 12. The TCR sequence derives from an older woman with acute or convalescent COVID-19. Sequenced material: peripheral blood. The chain carries TRBV5-1 and TRBJ1-2; 9 nucleotides match TRBD1. Here the CDR3 reads CASSLPTGGALEGYTF. The CDR3 DNA is TGCGCCAGCAGCTTGCCCACAGGGGGCGCGCTAGAAGGCTACACCTTC.